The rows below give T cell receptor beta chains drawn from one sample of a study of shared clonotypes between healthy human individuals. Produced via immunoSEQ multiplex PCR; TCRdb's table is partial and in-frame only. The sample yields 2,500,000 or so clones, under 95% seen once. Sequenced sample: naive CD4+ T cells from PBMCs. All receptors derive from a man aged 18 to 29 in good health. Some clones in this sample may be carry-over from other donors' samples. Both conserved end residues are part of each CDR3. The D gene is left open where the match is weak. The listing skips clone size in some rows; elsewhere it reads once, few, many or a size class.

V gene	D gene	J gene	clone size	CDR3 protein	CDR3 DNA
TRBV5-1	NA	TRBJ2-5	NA	CASSFDDQETQYF	TGCGCCAGCAGCTTTGACGACCAAGAGACCCAGTACTTC
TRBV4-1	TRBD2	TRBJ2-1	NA	CASSQDGLAGGPSSYNEQFF	TGCGCCAGCAGCCAAGACGGACTAGCGGGAGGGCCCAGCTCCTACAATGAGCAGTTCTTC
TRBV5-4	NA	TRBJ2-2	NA	CASSLDQGELFF	TGTGCCAGCAGCTTGGACCAGGGGGAGCTGTTTTTT
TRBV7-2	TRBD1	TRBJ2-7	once	CASSEQGARDEQYF	TGTGCCAGCAGCGAACAGGGGGCGCGCGACGAGCAGTACTTC
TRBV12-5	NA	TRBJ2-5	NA	CASGLAGRETQYF	TGTGCTAGTGGTTTGGCAGGGCGGGAGACCCAGTACTTC
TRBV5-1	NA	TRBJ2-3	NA	CASSLSQGTDTQYF	TGCGCCAGCAGCTTAAGTCAGGGCACAGATACGCAGTATTTT
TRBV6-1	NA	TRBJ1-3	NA	CASSEAGGSGNTIYF	TGTGCCAGCAGTGAAGCCGGGGGCTCTGGAAACACCATATATTTT
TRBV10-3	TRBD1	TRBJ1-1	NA	CATTLQGATEAFF	TGTGCCACCACCCTCCAGGGGGCCACTGAAGCTTTCTTT
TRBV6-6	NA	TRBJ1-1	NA	CAARTLLNTEAFF	TGTGCCGCCCGGACACTCCTGAACACTGAAGCTTTCTTT
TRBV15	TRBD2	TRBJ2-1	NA	CATSRESLAGGRNEQFF	TGTGCCACCAGCAGAGAGTCCCTAGCGGGAGGTCGGAATGAGCAGTTCTTC
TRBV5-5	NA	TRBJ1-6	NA	CASSHIDSSYNSPLHF	TGTGCCAGCAGCCACATTGACAGCTCCTATAATTCACCCCTCCACTTT
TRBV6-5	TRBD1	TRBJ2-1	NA	CASSYSSGTGSNEQFF	TGTGCCAGCAGTTACTCTTCCGGGACAGGGTCCAATGAGCAGTTCTTC
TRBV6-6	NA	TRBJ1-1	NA	CASITGNTEAFF	TGTGCCAGCATTACCGGGAACACTGAAGCTTTCTTT
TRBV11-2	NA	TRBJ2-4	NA	CASSGPENIQYF	TGTGCCAGCAGCGGCCCCGAAAACATTCAGTACTTC
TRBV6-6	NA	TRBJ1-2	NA	CASSRPGNYGYTF	TGTGCCAGCAGCCGGCCCGGTAACTATGGCTACACCTTC
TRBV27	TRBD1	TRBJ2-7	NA	CASRSDRGRSYEQYF	TGTGCCAGCAGATCGGACAGGGGGAGATCCTACGAGCAGTACTTC
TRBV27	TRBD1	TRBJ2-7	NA	CASRPTRDSVYEQYF	TGTGCCAGCAGACCAACCCGGGACAGCGTCTACGAGCAGTACTTC
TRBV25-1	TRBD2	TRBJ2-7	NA	CASSELTSGRLSSYEQYF	TGTGCCAGCAGTGAACTAACTAGCGGGAGGCTGAGCTCCTACGAGCAGTACTTC
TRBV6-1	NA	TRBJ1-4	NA	CASREGATTNEKLFF	TGTGCCAGCAGGGAGGGAGCGACAACTAATGAAAAACTGTTTTTT
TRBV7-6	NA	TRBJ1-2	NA	CASSFLGRDGYTF	TGTGCCAGCAGCTTCCTCGGGAGGGATGGCTACACCTTC
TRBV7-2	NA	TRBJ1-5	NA	CASSLGPNQPQHF	TGTGCCAGCAGCTTGGGGCCCAATCAGCCCCAGCATTTT
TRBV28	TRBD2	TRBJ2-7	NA	CASRFRELTSGSYEQYF	TGTGCCAGCAGGTTTCGCGAACTGACTAGCGGGAGCTACGAGCAGTACTTC